This T cell receptor beta chain was found in a study of long-term antiretroviral therapy in people with HIV. V lost 7 bases and J 9 bases, leaving 13 bases between the germline ends. This CDR3 is built from 11 residues. CDR1 is SQVTM and CDR2 is ANQGSEA in the germline V gene. Notes on this clone: Antigen specificity is unknown.

Runs used v3.0 of the immunoSEQ assay and were done at survey level. TCRdb's table, derived via immunoSEQ multiplex PCR, lists solely in-frame clones and lacks some. The profile covers 15,000 to 20,000 clones, with around 90% appearing a single time and more than 10% taken by the ten largest. Among participants with HIV, every one received treatment in the United States. Samples held about 0.9-10 million cryopreserved PBMC before DNA extraction. Overall study findings and caveats: Pre-ART clonal expansion yielded clones that dominated the repertoire at all time points.

This chain connects TRBV29-1 to TRBJ2-1; D is perhaps TRBD1 (5 bases). The TCR comes from a man between 45 and 60 years old with HIV. The specimen was unsorted PBMCs, collected 6.9 years after starting antiretroviral therapy. CDR3 nucleotides: TGCAGCGGAGCAGGGAAGGGTGAGCAGTTCTTC. It codes for CSGAGKGEQFF.